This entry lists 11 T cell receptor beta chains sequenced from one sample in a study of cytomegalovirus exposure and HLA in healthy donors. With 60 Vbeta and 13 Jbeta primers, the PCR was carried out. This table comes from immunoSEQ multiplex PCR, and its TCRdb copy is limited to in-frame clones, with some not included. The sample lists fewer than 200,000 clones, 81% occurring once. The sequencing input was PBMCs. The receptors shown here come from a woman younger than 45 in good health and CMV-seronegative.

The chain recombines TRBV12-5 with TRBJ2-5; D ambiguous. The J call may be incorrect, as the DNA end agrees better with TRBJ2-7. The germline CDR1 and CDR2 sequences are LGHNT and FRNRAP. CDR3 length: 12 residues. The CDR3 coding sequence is TGTGCTAGTGGTTTGAATTTCTACGAGCAGTACTTC. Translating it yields CASGLNFYEQYF.

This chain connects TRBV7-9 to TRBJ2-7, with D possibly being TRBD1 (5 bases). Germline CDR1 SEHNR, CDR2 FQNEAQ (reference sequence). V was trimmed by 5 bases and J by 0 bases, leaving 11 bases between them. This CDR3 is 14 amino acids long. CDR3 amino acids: CASSPRQSSYEQYF. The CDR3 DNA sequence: TGTGCCAGCAGCCCCCGACAGAGCTCCTACGAGCAGTACTTC.

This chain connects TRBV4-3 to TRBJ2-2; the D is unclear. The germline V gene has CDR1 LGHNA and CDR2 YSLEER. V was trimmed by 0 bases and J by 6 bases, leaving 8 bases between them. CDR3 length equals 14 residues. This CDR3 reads CASSQDPSAGELFF. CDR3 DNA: TGCGCCAGCAGCCAAGATCCCAGCGCCGGGGAGCTGTTTTTT.

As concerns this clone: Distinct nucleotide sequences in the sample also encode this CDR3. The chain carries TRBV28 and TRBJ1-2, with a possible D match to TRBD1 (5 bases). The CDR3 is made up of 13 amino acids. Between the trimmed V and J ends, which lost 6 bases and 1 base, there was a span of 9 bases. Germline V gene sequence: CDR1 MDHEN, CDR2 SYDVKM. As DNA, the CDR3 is TGTGCCAGCAGCCGAGACAGTAACTATGGCTACACCTTC. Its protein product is CASSRDSNYGYTF.

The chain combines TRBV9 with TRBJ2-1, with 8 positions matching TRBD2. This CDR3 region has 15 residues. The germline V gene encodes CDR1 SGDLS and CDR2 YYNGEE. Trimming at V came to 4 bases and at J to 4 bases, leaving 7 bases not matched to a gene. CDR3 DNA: TGTGCCAGCAGCAGGAGCGGGGGAATTTACAATGAGCAGTTCTTC. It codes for CASSRSGGIYNEQFF.

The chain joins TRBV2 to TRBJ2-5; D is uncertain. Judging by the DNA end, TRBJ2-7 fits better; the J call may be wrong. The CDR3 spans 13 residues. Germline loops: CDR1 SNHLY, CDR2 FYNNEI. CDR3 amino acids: CASSDGYSYEQYF. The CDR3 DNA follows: TGTGCCAGCAGTGACGGGTACTCCTACGAGCAGTACTTC.

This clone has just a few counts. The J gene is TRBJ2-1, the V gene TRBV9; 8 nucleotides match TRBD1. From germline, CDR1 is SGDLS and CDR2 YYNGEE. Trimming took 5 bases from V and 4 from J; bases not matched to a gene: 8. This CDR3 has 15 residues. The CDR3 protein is CASRDPGQAYNEQFF. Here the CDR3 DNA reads TGTGCCAGCAGGGACCCGGGACAGGCGTACAATGAGCAGTTCTTC.

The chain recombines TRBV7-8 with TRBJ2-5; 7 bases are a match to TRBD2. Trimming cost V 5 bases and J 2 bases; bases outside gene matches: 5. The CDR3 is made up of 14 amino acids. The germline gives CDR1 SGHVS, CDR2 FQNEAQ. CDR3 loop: CASSHLAEQETQYF. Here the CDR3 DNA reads TGTGCCAGCAGCCATCTAGCGGAGCAAGAGACCCAGTACTTC.

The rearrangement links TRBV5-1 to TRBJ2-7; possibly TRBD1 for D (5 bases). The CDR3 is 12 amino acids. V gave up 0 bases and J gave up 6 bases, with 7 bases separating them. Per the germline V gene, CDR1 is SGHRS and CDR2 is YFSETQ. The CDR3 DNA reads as TGCGCCAGCAGCTTGGCAGGGCCCGAGCAGTACTTC. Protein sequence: CASSLAGPEQYF.

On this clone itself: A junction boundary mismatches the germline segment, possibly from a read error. The CDR3 nucleotides read TGTTCCAGCAGCGGAGGGACAGGGGGCGGCAATCAGCCCCAGCATTTT. Its translation: CSSSGGTGGGNQPQHF. The rearrangement links TRBV7-9 to TRBJ1-5, with 12 bases matching TRBD1. The CDR3 consists of 16 residues. The germline V gene encodes CDR1 SEHNR and CDR2 FQNEAQ (reference sequence).

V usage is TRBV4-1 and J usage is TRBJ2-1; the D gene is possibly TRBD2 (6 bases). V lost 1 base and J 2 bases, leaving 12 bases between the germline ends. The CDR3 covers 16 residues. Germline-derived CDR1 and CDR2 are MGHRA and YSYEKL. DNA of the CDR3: TGCGCCAGCAGCCAAGGTGGAGGGGCCCCCTACAATGAGCAGTTCTTC. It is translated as CASSQGGGAPYNEQFF.